One sample yielded the 22 T cell receptor beta chains listed below, sequenced in a study of T-cell reconstitution after alpha-beta-depleted transplantation in children. Unique molecular identifiers were incorporated when the TCRbeta library was constructed. TCRdb redid the calling of the PCR reads with MiXCR, one entry per CDR3 protein. In the table there are just over 950,000 distinct CDR3 sequences, about 26% of which are singletons. Sequences were derived from PBMCs, mostly from graft donor cells, sampled 360 days after TCRalphabeta/CD19-depleted stem cell transplant. The receptors shown here come from a boy under three years old who had a stem cell transplant for SCID, so the T cells may come from the graft donor.

This clonotype was counted only a few times. The chain carries TRBV18 and TRBJ2-6; tentative D call: TRBD2 (5 bases). The CDR3 is 16 amino acids. Trimming removed 4 bases at V and 2 bases at J, with 12 bases between. The germline gives CDR1 KGHSH, CDR2 LQKENI. The CDR3 here is CASSQSAGTGANVLTF. The CDR3 DNA reads TGTGCCAGCTCACAGTCTGCCGGGACTGGGGCCAACGTCCTGACTTTC.

The chain links TRBV4-1 to TRBJ1-4; the D gene is possibly TRBD1 (5 bases). The CDR3 consists of 14 residues. V was trimmed by 4 bases and J by 6 bases, leaving 12 bases between them. From germline, CDR1 is MGHRA and CDR2 YSYEKL. In DNA, the CDR3 is TGCGCCAGCAGCCCGTGGAGGGGCGATGAAAAACTGTTTTTT. Translating it yields CASSPWRGDEKLFF.

This clonotype appeared a few times. The chain links TRBV6-2 or TRBV6-3 to TRBJ2-6; no clear D. In germline, CDR1 is MNHEY, CDR2 SVGEGT. The V and J ends lost 7 bases and 1 base respectively, with 14 bases between them. CDR3 length: 16 amino acids. The CDR3 coding sequence is TGTGCCAGCACCCACGGCGAGATATCTGGGGCCAACGTCCTGACTTTC. Its protein product is CASTHGEISGANVLTF.

There are many counts of this clonotype. The chain is built from TRBV20-1 and TRBJ1-2; D unclear. The CDR3 sequence is 9 residues long. The germline gives CDR1 DFQATT, CDR2 SNEGSKA (reference sequence). CDR3 nucleotides: TGCAGGGACTTCTATGGCTACACCTTC. It yields the protein CRDFYGYTF.

The chain recombines TRBV3-1 with TRBJ2-1; D is possibly TRBD1 (6 bases). The CDR3 is 19 amino acids. The V gene's germline CDR1 is LGHDT and CDR2 YNNKEL (reference sequence). Deletions cut 3 bases from V and 10 bases from J, with 31 bases between. The CDR3 is CASSHEAYAGGRMASEQFF. The DNA for the CDR3 is TGTGCCAGCAGCCATGAGGCCTACGCTGGGGGCAGGATGGCTAGCGAGCAGTTCTTC.

The gene calls are TRBV19 and TRBJ2-4; D is unresolved. This CDR3 comprises 13 residues. V was cut by 1 base and J by 8 bases, with 9 bases left in between. Germline V gene sequence: CDR1 LNHDA, CDR2 SQIVND (reference sequence). Written as DNA, the CDR3 is TGTGCCAGTAGTATAGCCCCGTGGGACATTCAGTACTTC. This gives the protein CASSIAPWDIQYF.

V is TRBV10-3 and J is TRBJ2-3; D gene uncertain. V lost 7 bases and J 0 bases, leaving 8 bases between the germline ends. This CDR3 is built from 13 residues. Germline V lookup: CDR1 ENHRY, CDR2 SYGVKD. The chain's CDR3 is CAINGISTDTQYF. CDR3 sequence (DNA): TGTGCCATCAACGGAATTAGCACAGATACGCAGTATTTT.

The chain links TRBV20-1 to TRBJ2-7, with D perhaps TRBD2 (5 bases). This CDR3 is 14 amino acids long. The germline gives CDR1 DFQATT, CDR2 SNEGSKA (reference sequence). Trimming shortened V by 3 bases and J by 5 bases, and 17 bases separated the two germline ends. This CDR3 is CSASEGSLGHEQYF. The DNA for the CDR3 is TGCAGTGCTAGTGAGGGCAGCCTCGGTCACGAGCAGTACTTC.

The chain has TRBV6-5 and TRBJ1-1; D is possibly TRBD1 (5 bases). The germline CDR1 and CDR2 sequences are MNHEY and SVGAGI. Trimming left V 4 bases short and J 3 bases short, with 12 bases between. This CDR3 has 14 amino acids. The CDR3 DNA reads as TGTGCCAGCAGTTCCCGGGGGTTTGACACTGAAGCTTTCTTT. This codes for CASSSRGFDTEAFF.

This clonotype appeared a few times. This rearrangement joins TRBV7-7 to TRBJ2-5; 9 bases are a match to TRBD2. Germline CDR1 SSHAT, CDR2 FNYEAQ (reference sequence). The CDR3 extends over 14 amino acids. J was trimmed by 2 bases and V by 6 bases; bases with no gene match: 4. The CDR3 DNA is TGTGCCAGCAGTAGCGGGGGCCGACAAGAGACCCAGTACTTC. Encoded protein: CASSSGGRQETQYF.

The chain recombines TRBV12-3 or TRBV12-4 with TRBJ2-1, with 11 bases matching TRBD1. The length of the CDR3 is 17 residues. Losses at the gene ends were 5 bases for V and 0 bases for J; bases not matched to a gene: 6. CDR3 nucleotide sequence: TGTGCCAGCAGTAACACCGGGACAGGGGGCTCCTACAATGAGCAGTTCTTC. It yields the protein CASSNTGTGGSYNEQFF.

This chain links TRBV4-3 with TRBJ2-1; 8 bases map to TRBD2. The length of the CDR3 is 16 residues. CDR1 is LGHNA and CDR2 is YSLEER in the germline V gene. Trimming cost V 0 bases and J 9 bases; bases outside gene matches: 10. CDR3: CASSQDTPGLAGEQFF. The CDR3 bases are TGCGCCAGCAGCCAAGATACCCCTGGGCTAGCGGGTGAGCAGTTCTTC.

The chain employs TRBV4-3 and TRBJ1-1, with 8 bases aligning to TRBD1. The CDR3 loop spans 16 amino acids. Germline V gives CDR1 LGHNA, CDR2 YSLEER. V shed 2 bases, J shed 6 bases, and the junction held 11 bases outside the gene matches. The CDR3 protein is CASSQFWTGCRAEAFF. DNA of the CDR3: TGCGCCAGCAGCCAATTTTGGACAGGGTGTAGGGCTGAAGCTTTCTTT.

This clonotype was detected a few times. The chain recombines TRBV29-1 with TRBJ2-1; 12 nucleotides line up with TRBD2. Germline V gene sequence: CDR1 SQVTM, CDR2 ANQGSEA. This CDR3 is built from 18 residues. V lost 4 bases to trimming and J lost 3 bases; unmatched junction nucleotides: 13. The CDR3 region is CSVAGLAGTPQIYNEQFF. The CDR3, as DNA: TGCAGCGTTGCCGGACTAGCGGGGACACCCCAAATCTACAATGAGCAGTTCTTC.

This clonotype was observed a handful of times. The rearrangement joins TRBV12-3 or TRBV12-4 to TRBJ1-1; 8 nucleotides line up with TRBD1. J lost 1 base, V lost 5 bases, and 6 bases had no gene match. This CDR3 is 15 amino acids long. The CDR3 nucleotides are TGTGCCAGCAGTCCCCCGGACAGGGCGAACACTGAAGCTTTCTTT. Translating it yields CASSPPDRANTEAFF.

The chain carries TRBV20-1 and TRBJ2-7; 10 nucleotides match TRBD2. This CDR3 has 14 residues. Looked up from germline, CDR1 is DFQATT and CDR2 is SNEGSKA (reference sequence). V gave up 6 bases and J gave up 4 bases; unmatched junction bases: 9. The CDR3 protein is CSANPSGGPYEQYF. The CDR3 bases are TGCAGTGCCAACCCTAGCGGGGGACCGTACGAGCAGTACTTC.

This rearrangement joins TRBV12-3 or TRBV12-4 to TRBJ2-3, with D perhaps TRBD1 (6 bases). This CDR3 region has 15 residues. V lost 7 bases and J 2 bases, leaving 16 bases between the germline ends. This chain's CDR3 is CASTDSRGNTDTQYF. In nucleotides, the CDR3 is TGTGCCAGCACCGATAGCAGGGGTAACACAGATACGCAGTATTTT.

The chain uses TRBV7-9 and TRBJ2-2, with 9 bases aligning to TRBD1. CDR1 is SEHNR, CDR2 FQNEAQ, per germline (reference sequence). J lost 7 bases, V lost 5 bases, and 8 bases had no gene match. This CDR3 has 15 residues. The CDR3 coding sequence is TGTGCCAGCAGCCAAGGGACAGGGAGTGGCGGGGAGCTGTTTTTT. It specifies CASSQGTGSGGELFF.

This chain uses TRBV12-3 or TRBV12-4 with TRBJ2-7; TRBD2 matches 10 bases. This CDR3 is 16 amino acids long. V dropped 3 bases and J dropped 6; count of bases not matched to a gene: 11. In DNA, the CDR3 is TGTGCCAGCAGTTTTTGGGGGGGGACTAGCGCGCGCGAGCAGTACTTC. It specifies CASSFWGGTSAREQYF.

The genes are TRBV5-1 and TRBJ2-5; D remains unclear. The CDR3 runs 13 residues. Trimming left V 4 bases short and J 2 bases short, with 9 bases between. Germline-derived CDR1 and CDR2 are SGHRS and YFSETQ. CDR3 residues: CASSQIQQETQYF. The CDR3 DNA follows: TGCGCCAGCAGCCAGATCCAACAAGAGACCCAGTACTTC.

This clonotype occurred a few times. The chain uses TRBV9 and TRBJ2-7; weak D call: TRBD1 (6 bases). V lost 3 bases to trimming and J lost 6 bases, with 16 bases between them. Per the germline V gene, CDR1 is SGDLS and CDR2 is YYNGEE. The CDR3 consists of 14 residues. The CDR3 DNA follows: TGTGCCAGCAGCGCCGGGACAAGGGCGGGCGAGCAGTACTTC. Amino acid sequence: CASSAGTRAGEQYF.

The chain employs TRBV5-5 and TRBJ1-1; no reliable D call. V was cut by 4 bases and J by 3 bases, with 7 bases left in between. The CDR3 covers 12 residues. Per germline, CDR1 SGHKS and CDR2 YYEKEE (reference sequence). CDR3 sequence: CASSERDTEAFF. CDR3 sequence (DNA): TGTGCCAGCAGCGAAAGGGACACTGAAGCTTTCTTT. The whole variable domain, filled in from reference TRBV5-5 and TRBJ1-1, reads DAGVTQSPTHLIKTRGQQVTLRCSPISGHKSVSWYQQVLGQGPQFIFQYYEKEERGRGNFPDRFSARQFPNYSSELNVNALLLGDSALYLCASSERDTEAFFGQGTRLTVV.